One and the same sample provided the 18 T cell receptor beta chains below, sequenced in a study of shared clonotypes between healthy human individuals. TCRdb's table, derived via immunoSEQ multiplex PCR, lists solely in-frame clones and lacks some. The sample shows over a million clones, roughly 96% of them seen only once. Input material: naive CD4+ T cells sorted from blood. Subset meaning: CD45RA+ positively selected. These receptors were collected from a man aged 25 to 45 in good health.

The J gene is TRBJ2-3, the V gene TRBV18, with 12 bases that match TRBD2. The CDR3 sequence is 18 residues long. The germline gives CDR1 KGHSH, CDR2 LQKENI. The trim removed 5 bases at V and 2 bases at J, leaving 11 bases unmatched. CDR3 sequence (DNA): TGTGCCAGCTCATCCCCCGCCACTAGCGGGAGGCTCACAGATACGCAGTATTTT. Amino acid sequence: CASSSPATSGRLTDTQYF.

The chain carries TRBV7-2 and TRBJ2-1; D remains unclear. The CDR3 covers 15 residues. Germline lookup yields CDR1 SGHTA and CDR2 FQGNSA. V was clipped by 1 base and J by 0 bases, with 7 bases between them. The CDR3 coding sequence is TGTGCCAGCAGCTTAGAAGGTAGCTCCTACAATGAGCAGTTCTTC. Translating it yields CASSLEGSSYNEQFF.

V usage is TRBV30 and J usage is TRBJ2-3, with TRBD2 as a possible D gene (6 bases). This CDR3 contains 13 residues. Germline-derived CDR1 and CDR2 are GTSNPN and SVGIG (reference sequence). The V and J ends lost 2 bases and 3 bases respectively, with 9 bases between them. The CDR3, as DNA: TGTGCCTGGAGTCCCCGGGAGACAGATACGCAGTATTTT. Translated: CAWSPRETDTQYF.

This rearrangement joins TRBV10-1 to TRBJ2-1, with D uncertain. V dropped 4 bases and J dropped 1 base, with 11 bases sitting between them. This CDR3 is 15 amino acids long. Germline V lookup: CDR1 WNHNN, CDR2 SYGVQD (reference sequence). CDR3 sequence reads: CASSGSRFSYNEQFF. In DNA form, the CDR3 reads TGCGCCAGCAGTGGCTCGCGATTTTCCTACAATGAGCAGTTCTTC.

The chain is built from TRBV2 and TRBJ1-2; D gene unclear. This CDR3 is 9 amino acids long. The germline CDR1 and CDR2 sequences are SNHLY and FYNNEI. Trimming pared 11 bases from V and 8 bases from J, leaving 9 bases between. In DNA, the CDR3 is TGTGCCTCCGGGGAGGGCTACACCTTC. It is translated as CASGEGYTF. Drawing the rest from reference TRBV2 and TRBJ1-2, the complete variable domain is EPEVTQTPSHQVTQMGQEVILRCVPISNHLYFYWYRQILGQKVEFLVSFYNNEISEKSEIFDDQFSVERPDGSNFTLKIRSTKLEDSAMYFCASGEGYTFGSGTRLTVV.

This clone was counted a single time. This chain joins TRBV2 and TRBJ2-7, with no clear D. The germline CDR1 and CDR2 sequences are SNHLY and FYNNEI. This CDR3 has 13 amino acids. V was clipped by 1 base and J by 5 bases, with 9 bases between them. The CDR3 DNA sequence: TGTGCCAGCAGTGAAGGGCGAACCAACGAGCAGTACTTC. Translated, it gives CASSEGRTNEQYF. The full variable domain, rest sourced from reference TRBV2 and TRBJ2-7, is EPEVTQTPSHQVTQMGQEVILRCVPISNHLYFYWYRQILGQKVEFLVSFYNNEISEKSEIFDDQFSVERPDGSNFTLKIRSTKLEDSAMYFCASSEGRTNEQYFGPGTRLTVT.

This clone was recorded once. V usage is TRBV10-1 and J usage is TRBJ2-1; 9 nucleotides align to TRBD1. Germline assignment: CDR1 WNHNN and CDR2 SYGVQD (reference sequence). This CDR3 spans 13 amino acids. V shed 4 bases, J shed 12 bases, and the junction held 7 bases outside the gene matches. The CDR3 here is CASSGDRALRQFF. CDR3 DNA sequence: TGCGCCAGCAGTGGGGACAGGGCGTTAAGGCAGTTCTTC.

CDR3 in DNA: TGTGCCAGCAGTTTAAGGGAGAGGACCGGGGAGCTGTTTTTT. Amino acids: CASSLRERTGELFF. This rearrangement joins TRBV28 to TRBJ2-2, with a possible D match to TRBD2 (5 bases). Germline CDR1 MDHEN, CDR2 SYDVKM. CDR3 length: 14 residues. Trimming pared 2 bases from V and 5 bases from J, leaving 9 bases between.

This chain uses TRBV15 with TRBJ1-3, with 8 positions matching TRBD1. J gave up 6 bases and V 3 bases, and 19 bases lay outside the gene matches. Per the germline V gene, CDR1 is LNHNV and CDR2 is YYDKDF (reference sequence). This CDR3 region has 19 residues. CDR3 protein: CATSRSLGNGQGSLNTIYF. In DNA, the CDR3 is TGTGCCACCAGCAGGTCGCTCGGAAACGGACAGGGAAGTTTAAACACCATATATTTT.

The chain couples TRBV6-4 to TRBJ2-2; D may be TRBD1 (6 bases). CDR1 is MRHNA and CDR2 is SNTAGT in the germline V gene. V was pared by 6 bases and J by 3 bases, with 17 bases between. This CDR3 spans 16 amino acids. The CDR3 nucleotides read TGTGCCAGCAGCGCCAGGGGCATCGGATACACCGGGGAGCTGTTTTTT. Encoded protein: CASSARGIGYTGELFF.

The chain uses TRBV2 and TRBJ2-6; TRBD2 matches at 7 bases. With 7 bases clipped from V and 4 bases from J, the junction kept 22 bases outside the gene matches. CDR1 is SNHLY and CDR2 is FYNNEI in the germline V gene. The CDR3 is 20 residues long. CDR3 region: CASKAPPVGGSLGGANVLTF. In nucleotides, the CDR3 is TGTGCCAGCAAGGCACCCCCCGTCGGGGGGTCCCTTGGGGGGGCCAACGTCCTGACTTTC.

The rearrangement uses TRBV7-9 and TRBJ2-2; tentative D call: TRBD2 (6 bases). Germline assignment: CDR1 SEHNR and CDR2 FQNEAQ (reference sequence). Trimming left V 5 bases short and J 0 bases short, with 16 bases between. The CDR3 consists of 17 residues. CDR3 protein: CASSGAGDFTNTGELFF. The CDR3 coding sequence is TGTGCCAGCAGCGGCGCCGGGGACTTTACGAACACCGGGGAGCTGTTTTTT.

The CDR3 DNA reads TGTGCCAGCAGCTTAGACAGGCTATCTGGAAACACCATATATTTT. This sequence encodes CASSLDRLSGNTIYF. V usage is TRBV7-9 and J usage is TRBJ1-3; D may be TRBD1 (5 bases). The V end lost 1 base, the J end lost 1 base, and 8 bases lay between the germline ends. Germline CDR1 is SEHNR and CDR2 is FQNEAQ (reference sequence). The CDR3 is 15 amino acids.

The V and J genes are TRBV6-4 and TRBJ2-3; TRBD1 or TRBD2 may be the D gene (5 bases each). The CDR3 contains 13 residues. Germline assignment: CDR1 MRHNA and CDR2 SNTAGT. The V and J ends lost 4 bases and 1 base respectively, with 6 bases between them. For the CDR3, the DNA is TGTGCCAGCAGTGGGGACGGCACAGATACGCAGTATTTT. It specifies CASSGDGTDTQYF.

The sample holds one count of this clone. V is TRBV5-1 and J is TRBJ2-3, with 9 nucleotides matching TRBD1. CDR3 length: 14 residues. Germline CDR1 SGHRS, CDR2 YFSETQ. The V and J ends lost 4 bases and 8 bases, in that order; junction bases with no gene match: 8. CDR3 sequence: CASSEGQGGGTQYF. The CDR3 DNA follows: TGCGCCAGCAGCGAGGGACAGGGCGGGGGTACGCAGTATTTT.

This chain joins TRBV4-2 and TRBJ2-3; D gene unclear. CDR1 is LGHNA and CDR2 is YNFKEQ in the germline V gene. V dropped 1 base and J dropped 2 bases, with 16 bases sitting between them. CDR3 length: 17 residues. CDR3 in DNA: TGTGCCAGCAGCCAAGGCCCACCCCCCCTGGACACAGATACGCAGTATTTT. It is translated as CASSQGPPPLDTDTQYF.

The chain couples TRBV19 to TRBJ2-7; 8 bases align to TRBD2. There are 14 residues in the CDR3. Germline V lookup: CDR1 LNHDA, CDR2 SQIVND (reference sequence). J lost 5 bases, V lost 7 bases, and 10 bases had no gene match. Here the CDR3 reads CASNPAGVGHEQYF. DNA for the CDR3: TGTGCCAGTAACCCAGCGGGAGTGGGCCACGAGCAGTACTTC.

The gene calls are TRBV10-2 and TRBJ2-3, with 14 nucleotides matching TRBD2. V trimming: 6 bases; J trimming: 5 bases; junction bases outside the gene matches: 1. Germline V gene data show CDR1 as WSHSY and CDR2 as SAAADI. The CDR3 sequence is 14 residues long. CDR3 in DNA: TGCGCCAGCAGGGGACTAGCGGGAGTAGATACGCAGTATTTT. This gives the protein CASRGLAGVDTQYF.